This TCR beta chain was captured by sequencing in a study of blood T cell repertoires in COVID-19. On the study more broadly: Samples came from the United States, Italy and Spain, spanning acute and convalescent COVID-19. Nucleic acid was either cDNA or gDNA, and it came from T cells, B-cell-depleted T cells, or PBMCs.

CDR3 length equals 14 residues. The germline gives CDR1 GTSNPN, CDR2 SVGIG (reference sequence). V shed 5 bases and J 0 bases; nucleotides not matched to a gene: 4. Original handling: Reference gene primer amplification gave nucleated cell count estimates. Some clones are missing from TCRdb's copy, which holds only in-frame ones; the method was immunoSEQ multiplex PCR. From that table come the V and J calls and clone size; the DNA was used to work out D and trimming. The table includes 650,000 to 800,000 clones, 80% to 90% detected once. Sequenced: peripheral blood. This chain joins TRBV30 and TRBJ1-3, with 7 bases aligning to TRBD1. This TCR was sampled from a woman between 18 and 30 years old with acute or convalescent COVID-19. The CDR3 nucleotides are TGTGCCTGGTGGACAGGCTCCTCTGGAAACACCATATATTTT. Translation gives CAWWTGSSGNTIYF.